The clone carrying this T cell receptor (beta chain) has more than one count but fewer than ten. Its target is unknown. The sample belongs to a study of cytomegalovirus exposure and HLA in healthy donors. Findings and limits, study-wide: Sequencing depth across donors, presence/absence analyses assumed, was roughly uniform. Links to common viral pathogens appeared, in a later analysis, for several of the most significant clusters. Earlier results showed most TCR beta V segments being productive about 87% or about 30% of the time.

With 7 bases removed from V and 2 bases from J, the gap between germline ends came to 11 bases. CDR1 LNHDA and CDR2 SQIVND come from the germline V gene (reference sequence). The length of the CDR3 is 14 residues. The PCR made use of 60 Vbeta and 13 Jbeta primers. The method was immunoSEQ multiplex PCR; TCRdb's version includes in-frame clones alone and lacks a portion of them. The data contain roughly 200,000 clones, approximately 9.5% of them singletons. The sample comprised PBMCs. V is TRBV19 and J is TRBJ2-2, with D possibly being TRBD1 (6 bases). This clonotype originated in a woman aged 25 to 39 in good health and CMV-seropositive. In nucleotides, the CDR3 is TGTGCCAGTATGCAGGGGTACAACACCGGGGAGCTGTTTTTT. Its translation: CASMQGYNTGELFF.